This T cell receptor beta chain was sequenced for a study of cytotoxic CD8 clonotypes in ibrutinib-treated CLL. The CDR3 runs 15 residues. Trimming took 0 bases from V and 7 from J; bases not matched to a gene: 7. Per the germline V gene, CDR1 is SGHKS and CDR2 is YYEKEE (reference sequence). Method: immunoSEQ multiplex PCR; TCRdb's copy keeps in-frame clones and lacks some. There are about 140,000 clones in the sample; 70% to 90% occur only once, and 7.5% to 8% lies in the top ten. The chain is built from TRBV5-5 and TRBJ2-1; 7 bases are shared with TRBD1. Sequenced here: PBMCs, sampled after 36 months of ibrutinib treatment. This TCR came from a human donor with chronic lymphocytic leukemia. The CDR3, as DNA: TGTGCCAGCAGCTTGGAACAGGGGTTCTGGAATGAGCAGTTCTTC. Protein product: CASSLEQGFWNEQFF.